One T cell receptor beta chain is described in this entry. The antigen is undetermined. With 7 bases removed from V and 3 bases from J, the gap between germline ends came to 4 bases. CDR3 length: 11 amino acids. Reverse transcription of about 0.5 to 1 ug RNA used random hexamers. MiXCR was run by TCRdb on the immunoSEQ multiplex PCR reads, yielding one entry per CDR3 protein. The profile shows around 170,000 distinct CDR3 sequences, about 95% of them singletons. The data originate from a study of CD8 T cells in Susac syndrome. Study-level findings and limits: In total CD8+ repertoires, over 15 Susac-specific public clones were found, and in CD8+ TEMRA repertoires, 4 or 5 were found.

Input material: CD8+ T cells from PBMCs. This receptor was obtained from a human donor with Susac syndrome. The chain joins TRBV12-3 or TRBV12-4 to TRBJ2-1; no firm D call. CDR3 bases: TGTGCCAGCAACTACTACAATGAGCAGTTCTTC. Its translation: CASNYYNEQFF.